Listed here are 22 T cell receptor beta chains from one sample, sequenced in a study of shared clonotypes between healthy human individuals (dated by TCRdb to the early 2020s). Library preparation was by the immunoSEQ multiplex PCR assay. TCRdb limited this immuneACCESS table to in-frame rearrangements with V and J called. A share of clones is missing; checked studies link under half to unresolved V genes, and the rest is unexplained. The sample table lists 2,500,000 or so clones, roughly 93% of them with a count of one. 0.36% of the sample comes from the top ten. The sequenced sample consisted of naive CD4+ T cells from PBMCs. The meaning of the sample's cell subset or site label: CD45RA+ positively selected. These receptors originate from a man aged 18 to 35 in good health. Some clones in this sample may be carry-over from other donors' samples.

The chain combines TRBV27 with TRBJ2-5, with 9 bases lining up with TRBD1. Germline trimming cut 4 bases from V and 2 bases from J; bases unmatched to any gene: 8. Germline-derived CDR1 and CDR2 are MNHEY and SMNVEV (reference sequence). The CDR3 spans 16 residues. The CDR3 DNA is TGTGCCAGCAGTTCGTTCGGGACAGGGACTCAAGAGACCCAGTACTTC. As protein: CASSSFGTGTQETQYF.

V gene TRBV27 combines with J gene TRBJ2-1, with unresolved D. Germline-derived CDR1 and CDR2 are MNHEY and SMNVEV (reference sequence). V was cut by 2 bases and J by 2 bases, with 16 bases left in between. The CDR3 consists of 17 residues. The CDR3 protein is CASSLTPPRPPYNEQFF. CDR3 in DNA: TGTGCCAGCAGTTTAACCCCCCCAAGGCCTCCCTACAATGAGCAGTTCTTC.

V is TRBV13 and J is TRBJ2-1, with TRBD2 matching over 8 bases. The ends lost 5 bases at V and 1 base at J; junction bases unmatched: 4. CDR3 length: 15 residues. Germline assignment: CDR1 PRHDT and CDR2 FYEKMQ (reference sequence). CDR3 sequence reads: CASSDSGRSYNEQFF. For the CDR3, the DNA is TGTGCCAGCAGCGACAGCGGGAGATCCTACAATGAGCAGTTCTTC.

This chain connects TRBV30 to TRBJ1-5, with D possibly being TRBD1 (5 bases). The CDR3 covers 15 residues. The germline gives CDR1 GTSNPN, CDR2 SVGIG (reference sequence). The V and J ends lost 0 bases and 3 bases respectively, with 12 bases between them. CDR3 loop: CAWSVGDGINQPQHF. CDR3 in DNA: TGTGCCTGGAGTGTAGGGGACGGGATCAATCAGCCCCAGCATTTT.

The chain employs TRBV7-9 and TRBJ2-1; D is perhaps TRBD2 (6 bases). The length of the CDR3 is 14 residues. Germline V gene sequence: CDR1 SEHNR, CDR2 FQNEAQ (reference sequence). Deletions cut 3 bases from V and 8 bases from J, with 14 bases between. The CDR3, as DNA: TGTGCCAGCAGCTTCAGTGCGGGATTGGATGAGCAGTTCTTC. Translated: CASSFSAGLDEQFF.

The chain couples TRBV5-1 to TRBJ2-7, with TRBD2 matching 9 bases. This CDR3 region has 14 residues. In germline, CDR1 is SGHRS, CDR2 YFSETQ. Trimming took 3 bases from V and 5 from J; bases not matched to a gene: 6. Here the CDR3 DNA reads TGCGCCAGCAGCTATACTAGCGGGTTCGACGAGCAGTACTTC. Its translation is CASSYTSGFDEQYF. Together with reference TRBV5-1 and TRBJ2-7, the CDR3 gives the full variable domain: KAGVTQTPRYLIKTRGQQVTLSCSPISGHRSVSWYQQTPGQGLQFLFEYFSETQRNKGNFPGRFSGRQFSNSRSEMNVSTLELGDSALYLCASSYTSGFDEQYFGPGTRLTVT.

This chain uses TRBV6-1 with TRBJ1-5; TRBD1 is a possible D gene (5 bases). The germline V gene encodes CDR1 MNHNS and CDR2 SASEGT. The CDR3 sequence is 14 residues long. Between the trimmed V and J ends, which lost 2 bases and 4 bases, there was a span of 9 bases. DNA for the CDR3: TGTGCCAGCAGTGAACCAGGGTTAAATCAGCCCCAGCATTTT. Protein sequence: CASSEPGLNQPQHF.

The V and J genes are TRBV5-8 and TRBJ1-5, with 9 bases lining up with TRBD1. The CDR3 sequence is 14 residues long. J gave up 7 bases and V 3 bases, and 5 bases lay outside the gene matches. Per the germline V gene, CDR1 is SGHTS and CDR2 is YDEGEE. CDR3 amino acids: CASSSGTGSQPQHF. The CDR3 region has the DNA TGTGCCAGCAGCTCCGGGACAGGGAGCCAGCCCCAGCATTTT.

J is TRBJ2-2 and V is TRBV6-1; the match to TRBD2 covers 7 bases. The CDR3 loop spans 14 amino acids. Germline CDR1 MNHNS, CDR2 SASEGT. Unmatched junction bases numbered 7, after V lost 10 bases and J lost 2 bases. CDR3 in DNA: TGTGCCATGTCGGGACTACCAAACACCGGGGAGCTGTTTTTT. Protein product: CAMSGLPNTGELFF.

DNA for the CDR3: TGTGCCAGCAGCAAAGAAGAGCGGGGGAGTCGCTACAATGAGCAGTTCTTC. This sequence encodes CASSKEERGSRYNEQFF. The rearrangement uses TRBV21-1 and TRBJ2-1; whether TRBD2, the table's D call, matches the DNA was not checked. TRBV21-1 is an annotated pseudogene. The length of the CDR3 is 17 residues.

V gene TRBV19 combines with J gene TRBJ2-7; possible D gene TRBD1, 6 bases. Germline V gives CDR1 LNHDA, CDR2 SQIVND (reference sequence). The CDR3 consists of 16 residues. V was shortened by 1 base and J by 3 bases, with 16 bases between the two germline ends. The CDR3, as DNA: TGTGCCAGTAGTATAGCCACGGGGACATCTATCTACGAGCAGTACTTC. Residues: CASSIATGTSIYEQYF.

The rearrangement uses TRBV25-1 and TRBJ1-2; TRBD1 matches 12 bases. V dropped 6 bases and J dropped 2; count of bases not matched to a gene: 4. There are 15 residues in the CDR3. Germline loops: CDR1 MGHDK, CDR2 SYGVNS. The chain's CDR3 is CASRQGTGGNYGYTF. The CDR3 bases are TGTGCCAGCAGACAAGGGACAGGGGGCAACTATGGCTACACCTTC.

About this clone itself: Its ends do not fully match the called genes, so a read error is possible. The J gene is TRBJ1-1, the V gene TRBV28; no reliable D call. CDR1 MDHEN and CDR2 SYDVKM come from the germline V gene. This CDR3 region has 14 residues. The CDR3 spells CASSLFEGSTGAFF. The DNA of the CDR3 is TGTGCCAGCAGTTTATTTGAGGGTAGCACTGGAGCTTTCTTT. Filled out from reference TRBV28 and TRBJ1-1, the complete variable domain reads DVKVTQSSRYLVKRTGEKVFLECVQDMDHENMFWYRQDPGLGLRLIYFSYDVKMKEKGDIPEGYSVSREKKERFSLILESASTNQTSMYLCASSLFEGSTGAFFGQGTRLTVV.

The chain employs TRBV28 and TRBJ1-3; 8 positions agree with TRBD1. V dropped 3 bases and J dropped 4; count of bases not matched to a gene: 5. This CDR3 spans 15 amino acids. Germline loops: CDR1 MDHEN, CDR2 SYDVKM. The DNA of the CDR3 is TGTGCCAGCAGTTTTCAGGGGGCGAACGGAAACACCATATATTTT. This gives the protein CASSFQGANGNTIYF.

The gene calls are TRBV5-1 and TRBJ2-1; D is unresolved. The germline V gene has CDR1 SGHRS and CDR2 YFSETQ. Between the trimmed V and J ends, which lost 4 bases and 9 bases, there was a span of 14 bases. The CDR3 runs 13 residues. This CDR3 reads CASSNSPTSEQFF. The CDR3 DNA follows: TGCGCCAGCAGCAATAGCCCAACCAGTGAGCAGTTCTTC.

With regard to this clone: The sample contains more than one DNA sequence encoding this CDR3. The chain links TRBV9 to TRBJ2-1, with D uncertain. V was cut by 3 bases and J by 5 bases, with 6 bases left in between. The CDR3 spans 12 residues. Per germline, CDR1 SGDLS and CDR2 YYNGEE. Here the CDR3 reads CASSAPNNEQFF. The CDR3 region has the DNA TGTGCCAGCAGCGCCCCAAACAATGAGCAGTTCTTC.

This clone appeared a single time. This chain joins TRBV5-1 and TRBJ2-2; 13 positions agree with TRBD2. CDR3 length: 17 residues. The junction had 5 bases not matched to a gene; V was cut back by 0 bases and J by 6 bases. Germline V gives CDR1 SGHRS, CDR2 YFSETQ. The CDR3 nucleotides read TGCGCCAGCAGCTTGGCACTAGCGGGAGGGACGGCCGGGGAGCTGTTTTTT. Amino acids: CASSLALAGGTAGELFF.

The chain links TRBV6-1 to TRBJ2-5, with D hard to call. CDR1 MNHNS and CDR2 SASEGT come from the germline V gene. Trimming took off 6 bases at V and 5 bases at J, with 16 bases between the two ends. This CDR3 has 14 amino acids. This chain's CDR3 is CASSETSGRETQYF. As DNA, the CDR3 is TGTGCCAGCAGCGAGACCTCTGGGCGGGAGACCCAGTACTTC.

V is TRBV27 and J is TRBJ1-6; maybe TRBD1 (6 bases). The V and J ends lost 6 bases and 7 bases respectively, with 22 bases between them. The germline V gene has CDR1 MNHEY and CDR2 SMNVEV (reference sequence). CDR3 length equals 17 residues. Here the CDR3 reads CASSQSPYRVMNSPLHF. The CDR3 DNA reads as TGTGCCAGCAGCCAGTCCCCTTACAGGGTGATGAATTCACCCCTCCACTTT.

This clone was seen a single time. The chain couples TRBV6-1 to TRBJ1-5; the D gene is possibly TRBD1 (6 bases). Germline CDR1 and CDR2: MNHNS and SASEGT. The length of the CDR3 is 13 residues. V lost 4 bases to trimming and J lost 5 bases, with 9 bases between them. Here the CDR3 reads CASSVRGDQPQHF. The CDR3 DNA reads TGTGCCAGCAGTGTAAGGGGGGATCAGCCCCAGCATTTT.

This chain links TRBV5-1 with TRBJ2-5, with D tentatively TRBD1 (5 bases). The J call could be wrong; TRBJ2-7 is a better fit for the DNA end. CDR3 length: 15 amino acids. Germline CDR1 is SGHRS and CDR2 is YFSETQ. The CDR3, as DNA: TGCGCCAGCAGCGGCGGAACAGGAATAACCTACGAGCAGTACTTC. Protein sequence: CASSGGTGITYEQYF.

This clone was found once. The chain is built from TRBV15 and TRBJ1-1; 7 bases agree with TRBD1. There are 17 residues in the CDR3. CDR1 and CDR2 from the germline V gene are LNHNV and YYDKDF (reference sequence). V trimming: 1 base; J trimming: 1 base; junction bases outside the gene matches: 9. The CDR3 loop is CATSRGQGLTRNTEAFF. The CDR3, as DNA: TGTGCCACCAGCAGAGGACAGGGCCTTACGAGGAACACTGAAGCTTTCTTT.